These 8 T cell receptor beta chains came from one sample sequenced in a study of vaccination and CD4 T cells after COVID-19. Sample treatment: roughly 11-day PBMC culture with coronavirus spike peptide pools or control peptides (ViraFEST assay). An Oncomine TCR Beta short-read assay was used to sequence the DNA from cultured CD4+ T cells. TCRdb passed the PCR reads through MiXCR, listing each CDR3 protein once. The sample has about 11,000 distinct CDR3 sequences; more than 25% are singletons. Antigens for these TCRs are unknown. Specimen: cultured CD4+ T cells from blood. These receptors all come from a human donor with COVID-19.

This chain joins TRBV4-3 and TRBJ1-5; D call uncertain. The germline gives CDR1 LGHNA, CDR2 YSLEER. The CDR3 has 15 residues. V was clipped by 1 base and J by 4 bases, with 11 bases between them. The CDR3 DNA sequence: TGCGCCAGCAGCCAAGGGAATGACGGAAATCAGCCCCAGCATTTT. It translates to CASSQGNDGNQPQHF.

This clonotype was observed a handful of times. The V and J genes are TRBV5-1 and TRBJ1-5, with D possibly matching TRBD1 (6 bases). V was shortened by 0 bases and J by 6 bases, with 10 bases between the two germline ends. This CDR3 has 14 residues. Per germline, CDR1 SGHRS and CDR2 YFSETQ. This CDR3 is CASSLVGGPQPQHF. The CDR3 nucleotides read TGCGCCAGCAGCTTGGTGGGGGGCCCTCAGCCCCAGCATTTT.

This clonotype was seen only once. The chain combines TRBV20-1 with TRBJ2-7; 7 bases are a match to TRBD2. The CDR3 contains 13 residues. J lost 6 bases, V lost 5 bases, and 10 bases had no gene match. CDR1 and CDR2 (germline): DFQATT, SNEGSKA (reference sequence). The CDR3 is CSARGDLLGEQYF. The CDR3 DNA reads as TGCAGTGCTCGGGGGGACCTACTGGGCGAGCAGTACTTC.

This chain joins TRBV5-1 and TRBJ2-5, with no clear D. Between the trimmed V and J ends, which lost 0 bases and 2 bases, there was a span of 5 bases. This CDR3 contains 13 residues. Germline CDR1 is SGHRS and CDR2 is YFSETQ. Here the CDR3 reads CASSLAQQETQYF. In DNA form, the CDR3 reads TGCGCCAGCAGCTTGGCACAGCAAGAGACCCAGTACTTC.

The chain has TRBV7-2 and TRBJ2-3, with 9 bases that match TRBD2. The V segment lost 0 bases and the J segment 2 bases; nucleotides outside the gene matches: 9. This CDR3 is 18 amino acids long. In germline, CDR1 is SGHTA, CDR2 FQGNSA. CDR3 bases: TGTGCCAGCAGCTTAGCGCAGTTGGCGGGGGGGCCCACAGATACGCAGTATTTT. Translation: CASSLAQLAGGPTDTQYF. Full variable domain (outside the CDR3, taken from reference TRBV7-2 and TRBJ2-3): GAGVSQSPSNKVTEKGKDVELRCDPISGHTALYWYRQSLGQGLEFLIYFQGNSAPDKSGLPSDRFSAERTGGSVSTLTIQRTQQEDSAVYLCASSLAQLAGGPTDTQYFGPGTRLTVL.

In its sample, this clonotype was seen a few times. The chain links TRBV11-3 to TRBJ1-1; D is undetermined. The CDR3 is made up of 16 amino acids. The V and J ends lost 5 bases and 0 bases respectively, with 16 bases between them. The germline CDR1 and CDR2 sequences are SGHNT and YENEEA. The CDR3 here is CASSAASTDLNTEAFF. As DNA, the CDR3 is TGTGCCAGCAGCGCTGCGTCTACAGACTTGAACACTGAAGCTTTCTTT.

The genes are TRBV28 and TRBJ1-1, with D possibly TRBD1 on 5 matching bases. The CDR3 extends over 16 amino acids. Germline values: CDR1 MDHEN, CDR2 SYDVKM. V gave up 5 bases and J gave up 1 base, with 17 bases separating them. In DNA form, the CDR3 reads TGTGCCAGCAGTGGTTCAGGGATCGGGCCGAACACTGAAGCTTTCTTT. Amino acid sequence: CASSGSGIGPNTEAFF.

J is TRBJ1-2 and V is TRBV7-9, with D unresolved. Germline CDR1 SEHNR, CDR2 FQNEAQ (reference sequence). The CDR3 is made up of 12 amino acids. V was pared by 0 bases and J by 8 bases, with 7 bases between. The CDR3 reads CASSLAREGYTF. DNA for the CDR3: TGTGCCAGCAGCTTAGCTCGGGAGGGCTACACCTTC.